This T cell receptor beta chain was identified during a study of human T cells and chemical hapten exposure. At the level of the study: Donors were sensitized with 2% DPC on the upper inner arm. Mostly female, the patients presented with alopecia areata, totalis or universalis.

Study-level results: The number of TCRs over 1 in 1000 frequency stayed unchanged after DPC.

TCRdb re-analysed the RACE reads in MiXCR, keeping a single row per CDR3 protein. Of roughly 40,000 distinct CDR3 sequences in the sample, around an eighth are singletons; the top ten hold 4.5% to 6%. The CDR3 has 15 residues. With 6 bases clipped from V and 4 bases from J, the junction kept 10 bases outside the gene matches. Per the germline V gene, CDR1 is MNHEY and CDR2 is SVGAGI. The sample's time point: pre-sensitization, week 0. Treatment: therapeutic diphenylcyclopropenone sensitization with weekly scalp DPC. This clonotype has just a few counts. Its matching antigen is unknown. The gene calls are TRBV6-5 and TRBJ2-7; 9 nucleotides line up with TRBD2. The input for sequencing was whole blood, taken in connection with sensitization to the hapten diphenylcyclopropenone (DPC). The sequence derives from a woman aged 25 to 39 with alopecia areata. Some clones in this sample may be carry-over from other donors' samples. The CDR3 DNA follows: TGTGCCAGCAGCCGAGCGGCGGGAGGGTCTTACGAGCAGTACTTC. This codes for CASSRAAGGSYEQYF.